The TCR beta chain under discussion was sequenced for a study of glioma-infiltrating T cells. The sample holds many counts of this clonotype. Amplification of TCR alpha and beta CDR3 regions from RNA used iRepertoire nested multiplex PCR. TCRdb passed the multiplex PCR reads through MiXCR, listing each CDR3 protein once. The sample holds 84,000 or so distinct CDR3 sequences; about 25% are singletons and the top ten take 6.7%. Germline-derived CDR1 and CDR2 are SNHLY and FYNNEI. V lost 1 base to trimming and J lost 0 bases, with 1 base between them. CDR3 length equals 12 residues. V usage is TRBV2 and J usage is TRBJ2-7; D gene ambiguous. The TCR comes from a human donor with low-grade glioma or glioblastoma, undergoing nonglioma brain surgery, or in good health (not recorded which). The sequenced sample was glioma tissue, nonneoplastic brain tissue, or PBMCs (not recorded which). The CDR3 protein is CASSEVSYEQYF. In nucleotides, the CDR3 is TGTGCCAGCAGTGAAGTCTCCTACGAGCAGTACTTC.